The entry below gives a single T cell receptor beta chain sequence along with its context. Its antigen is currently unknown. The data were taken from a study of cytomegalovirus exposure and HLA in healthy donors. Study background: Researchers previously reported finding roughly 120 million unique TCR beta sequences from about 179 million T cells. Study-wide results and caveats: TCR beta V segments were, for the most part, productive about 87% or about 30% of the time in an earlier analysis. Approximately 160 TCR beta chains were listed as cytomegalovirus-associated.

The PCR was carried out with 60 Vbeta primers and 13 Jbeta primers. Using immunoSEQ multiplex PCR, the repertoire was profiled, and TCRdb retains in-frame clones only, with some absent. The sample holds about 190,000 clones, 80% seen once. Germline V lookup: CDR1 MNHNS, CDR2 SASEGT. The CDR3 has 15 amino acids. The V gene end was trimmed by 4 bases and the J gene end by 4 bases; junction bases not matched to a gene: 3. The sample consisted of PBMCs. The receptor comes from a boy aged 5-17 years in good health and CMV-seronegative. The rearrangement joins TRBV6-1 to TRBJ2-5, with 13 bases matching TRBD2. The CDR3 coding sequence is TGTGCCAGCAGTGGGACTAGCGGGGGACGAGAGACCCAGTACTTC. Translating gives CASSGTSGGRETQYF.